This TCR beta chain was profiled in a study of CD8+ T cells in alopecia areata. CD25+CD127- cells were obtained by sorting CD4+ cells, for 4 to 6 patients. CDR3 length equals 19 residues. Germline values: CDR1 LNHDA, CDR2 SQIVND (reference sequence). The V segment lost 2 bases and the J segment 1 base; nucleotides outside the gene matches: 9. TCR sequencing used cDNA made by reverse transcription of extracted RNA. Assay: immunoSEQ multiplex PCR; the TCRdb copy retains only in-frame clones and omits some. The table records more than 11,000 clones, roughly 54% of them present only once. The sample was CD4+ Tregs sorted from blood. The chain couples TRBV19 to TRBJ2-6, with 9 bases aligning to TRBD2. This sequence was found in a human donor with alopecia areata. In DNA form, the CDR3 reads TGTGCCAGTAGTATAAGAGTAGCGGGAGTTACGTCTGGGGCCAACGTCCTGACTTTC. It encodes CASSIRVAGVTSGANVLTF.